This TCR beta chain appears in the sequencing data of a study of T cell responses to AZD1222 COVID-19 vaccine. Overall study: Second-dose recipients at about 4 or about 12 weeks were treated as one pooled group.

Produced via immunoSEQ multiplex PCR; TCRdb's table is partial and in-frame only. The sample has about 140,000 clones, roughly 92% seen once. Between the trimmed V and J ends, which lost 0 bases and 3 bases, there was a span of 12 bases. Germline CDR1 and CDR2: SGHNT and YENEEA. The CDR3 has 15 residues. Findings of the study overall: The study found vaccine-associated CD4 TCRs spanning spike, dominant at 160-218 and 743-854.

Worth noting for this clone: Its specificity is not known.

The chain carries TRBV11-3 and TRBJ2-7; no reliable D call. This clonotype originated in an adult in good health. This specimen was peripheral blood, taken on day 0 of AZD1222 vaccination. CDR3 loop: CASSLDWARDYEQYF. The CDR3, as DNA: TGTGCCAGCAGCTTAGATTGGGCCAGAGACTACGAGCAGTACTTC.